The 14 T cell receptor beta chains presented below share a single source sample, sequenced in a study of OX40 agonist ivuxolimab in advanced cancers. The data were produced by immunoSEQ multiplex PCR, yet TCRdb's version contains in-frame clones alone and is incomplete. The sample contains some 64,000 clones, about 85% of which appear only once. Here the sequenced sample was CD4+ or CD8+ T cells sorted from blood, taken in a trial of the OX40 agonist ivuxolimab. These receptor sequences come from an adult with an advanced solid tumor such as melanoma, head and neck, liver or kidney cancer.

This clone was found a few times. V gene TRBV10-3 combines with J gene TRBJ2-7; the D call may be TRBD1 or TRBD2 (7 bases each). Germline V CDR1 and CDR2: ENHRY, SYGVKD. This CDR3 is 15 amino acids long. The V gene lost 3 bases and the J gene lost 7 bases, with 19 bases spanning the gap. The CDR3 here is CAISEGSRGGFEQYF. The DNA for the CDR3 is TGTGCCATCAGTGAAGGGTCCAGGGGGGGTTTTGAGCAGTACTTC.

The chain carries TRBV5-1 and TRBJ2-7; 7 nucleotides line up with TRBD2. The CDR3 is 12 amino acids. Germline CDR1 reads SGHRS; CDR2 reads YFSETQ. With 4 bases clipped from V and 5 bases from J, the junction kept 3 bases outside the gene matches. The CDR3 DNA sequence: TGCGCCAGCAGCCTCCGGGGGGACGAGCAGTACTTC. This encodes CASSLRGDEQYF.

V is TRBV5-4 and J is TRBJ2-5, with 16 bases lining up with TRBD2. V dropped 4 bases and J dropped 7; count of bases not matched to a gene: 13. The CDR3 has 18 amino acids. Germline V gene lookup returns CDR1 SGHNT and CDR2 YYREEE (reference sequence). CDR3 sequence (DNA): TGTGCCAGCAGCCGTACCTCGGGACTAGCGGGGGGGCAGGGGACCCAGTACTTC. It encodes CASSRTSGLAGGQGTQYF.

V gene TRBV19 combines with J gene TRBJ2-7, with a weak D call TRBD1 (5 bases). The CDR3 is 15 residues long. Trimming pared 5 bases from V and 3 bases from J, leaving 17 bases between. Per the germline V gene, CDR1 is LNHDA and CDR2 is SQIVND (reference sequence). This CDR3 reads CASSPSHRFLYEQYF. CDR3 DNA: TGTGCCAGTAGTCCCAGTCACAGGTTCCTCTACGAGCAGTACTTC.

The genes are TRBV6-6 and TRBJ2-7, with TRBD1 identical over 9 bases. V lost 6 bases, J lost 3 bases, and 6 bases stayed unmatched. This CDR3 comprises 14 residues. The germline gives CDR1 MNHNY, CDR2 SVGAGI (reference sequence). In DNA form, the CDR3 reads TGTGCCAGCAGCCCGGGACAGGGAGGCTACGAGCAGTACTTC. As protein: CASSPGQGGYEQYF.

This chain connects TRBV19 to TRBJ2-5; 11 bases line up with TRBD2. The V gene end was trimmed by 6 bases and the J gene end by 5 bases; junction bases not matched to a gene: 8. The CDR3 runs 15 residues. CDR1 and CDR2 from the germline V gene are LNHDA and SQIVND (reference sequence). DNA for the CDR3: TGTGCCAGTAGACAGACTAGCGGGGCGTTGGAGACCCAGTACTTC. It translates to CASRQTSGALETQYF. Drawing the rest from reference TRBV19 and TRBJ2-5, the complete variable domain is DGGITQSPKYLFRKEGQNVTLSCEQNLNHDAMYWYRQDPGQGLRLIYYSQIVNDFQKGDIAEGYSVSREKKESFPLTVTSAQKNPTAFYLCASRQTSGALETQYFGPGTRLLVL.

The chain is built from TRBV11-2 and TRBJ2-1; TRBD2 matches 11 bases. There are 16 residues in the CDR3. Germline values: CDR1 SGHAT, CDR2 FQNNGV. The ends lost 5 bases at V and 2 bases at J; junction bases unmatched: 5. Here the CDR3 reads CASSRSSGGPYNEQFF. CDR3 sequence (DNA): TGTGCCAGCAGCCGATCTAGCGGGGGGCCCTACAATGAGCAGTTCTTC. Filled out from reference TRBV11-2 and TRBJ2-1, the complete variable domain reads EAGVAQSPRYKIIEKRQSVAFWCNPISGHATLYWYQQILGQGPKLLIQFQNNGVVDDSQLPKDRFSAERLKGVDSTLKIQPAKLEDSAVYLCASSRSSGGPYNEQFFGPGTRLTVL.

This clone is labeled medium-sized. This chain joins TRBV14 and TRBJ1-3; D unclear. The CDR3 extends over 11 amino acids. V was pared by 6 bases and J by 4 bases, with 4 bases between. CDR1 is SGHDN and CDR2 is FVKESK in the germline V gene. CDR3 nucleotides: TGTGCCAGCAGGTCAGGAAACACCATATATTTT. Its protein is CASRSGNTIYF.

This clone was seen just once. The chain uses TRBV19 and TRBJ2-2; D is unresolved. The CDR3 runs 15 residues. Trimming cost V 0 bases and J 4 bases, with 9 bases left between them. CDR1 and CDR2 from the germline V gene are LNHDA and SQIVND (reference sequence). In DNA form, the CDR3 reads TGTGCCAGTAGTATAGATCCTAGGACCACCGGGGAGCTGTTTTTT. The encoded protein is CASSIDPRTTGELFF.

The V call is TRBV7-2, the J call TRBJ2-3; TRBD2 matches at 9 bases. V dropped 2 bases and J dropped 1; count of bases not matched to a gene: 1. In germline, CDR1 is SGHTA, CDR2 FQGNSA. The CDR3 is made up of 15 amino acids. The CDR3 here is CASSLPSGGTDTQYF. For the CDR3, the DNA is TGTGCCAGCAGCTTACCTAGCGGGGGCACAGATACGCAGTATTTT.

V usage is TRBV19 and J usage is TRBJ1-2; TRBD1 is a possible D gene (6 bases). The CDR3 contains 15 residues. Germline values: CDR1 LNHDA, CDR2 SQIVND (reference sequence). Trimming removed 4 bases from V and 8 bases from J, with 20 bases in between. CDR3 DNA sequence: TGTGCCAGTAGTACTGGGGTCCGTTTCAGGGGAGGCTACACCTTC. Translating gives CASSTGVRFRGGYTF.

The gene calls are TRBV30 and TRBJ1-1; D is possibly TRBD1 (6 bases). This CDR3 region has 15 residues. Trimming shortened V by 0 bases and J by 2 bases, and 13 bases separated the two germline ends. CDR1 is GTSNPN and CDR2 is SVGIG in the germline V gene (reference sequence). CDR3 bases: TGTGCCTGGAGTGTCAGGGGACGGCCAAACACTGAAGCTTTCTTT. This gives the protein CAWSVRGRPNTEAFF.

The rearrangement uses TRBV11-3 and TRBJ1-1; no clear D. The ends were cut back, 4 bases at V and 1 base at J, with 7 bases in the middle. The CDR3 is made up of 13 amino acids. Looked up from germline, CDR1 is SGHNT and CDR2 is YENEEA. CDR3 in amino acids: CASSSPRNTEAFF. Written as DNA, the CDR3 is TGTGCCAGCAGCTCACCACGGAACACTGAAGCTTTCTTT.

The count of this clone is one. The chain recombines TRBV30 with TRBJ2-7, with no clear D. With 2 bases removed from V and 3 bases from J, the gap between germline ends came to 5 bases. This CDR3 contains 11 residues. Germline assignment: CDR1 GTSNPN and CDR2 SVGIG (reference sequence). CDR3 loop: CAWSKGYEQYF. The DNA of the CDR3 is TGTGCCTGGAGTAAAGGCTACGAGCAGTACTTC.